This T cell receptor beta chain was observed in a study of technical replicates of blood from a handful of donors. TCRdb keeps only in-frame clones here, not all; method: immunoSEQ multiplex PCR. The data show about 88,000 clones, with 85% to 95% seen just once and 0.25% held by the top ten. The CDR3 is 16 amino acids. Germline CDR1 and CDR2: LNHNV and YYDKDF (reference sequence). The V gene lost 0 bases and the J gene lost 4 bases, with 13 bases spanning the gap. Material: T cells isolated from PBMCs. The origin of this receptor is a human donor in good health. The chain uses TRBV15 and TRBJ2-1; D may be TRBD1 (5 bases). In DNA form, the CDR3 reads TGTGCCACCAGCAGAGATGTCCAGGGCTGGTACAATGAGCAGTTCTTC. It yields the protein CATSRDVQGWYNEQFF.